The present T cell receptor (beta chain) was sequenced within a study of T-cell memory formation after mild COVID-19. Study in general: There were largely donor-specific TCR clusters.

TCRdb independently ran MiXCR on the 5' RACE reads; one entry per CDR3 protein. The sample has roughly 560,000 distinct CDR3 sequences, approximately 20% seen once. In its sample, this clonotype was seen many times. Sequencing was performed on PBMCs or a T cell subset sorted from them (not recorded which). This receptor was obtained from an adult woman who had mild COVID-19 (a few samples of this study predate the infection). Cell type and time point are not known.

The DNA for the CDR3 is TGTGCCAGCGCTGAGCAGAGCAATCAGCCCCAGCATTTT. Protein sequence: CASAEQSNQPQHF. The chain is built from TRBV6-5 and TRBJ1-5; D remains unclear. The V and J ends lost 8 bases and 1 base respectively, with 9 bases between them. The CDR3 has 13 residues. Germline loops: CDR1 MNHEY, CDR2 SVGAGI.